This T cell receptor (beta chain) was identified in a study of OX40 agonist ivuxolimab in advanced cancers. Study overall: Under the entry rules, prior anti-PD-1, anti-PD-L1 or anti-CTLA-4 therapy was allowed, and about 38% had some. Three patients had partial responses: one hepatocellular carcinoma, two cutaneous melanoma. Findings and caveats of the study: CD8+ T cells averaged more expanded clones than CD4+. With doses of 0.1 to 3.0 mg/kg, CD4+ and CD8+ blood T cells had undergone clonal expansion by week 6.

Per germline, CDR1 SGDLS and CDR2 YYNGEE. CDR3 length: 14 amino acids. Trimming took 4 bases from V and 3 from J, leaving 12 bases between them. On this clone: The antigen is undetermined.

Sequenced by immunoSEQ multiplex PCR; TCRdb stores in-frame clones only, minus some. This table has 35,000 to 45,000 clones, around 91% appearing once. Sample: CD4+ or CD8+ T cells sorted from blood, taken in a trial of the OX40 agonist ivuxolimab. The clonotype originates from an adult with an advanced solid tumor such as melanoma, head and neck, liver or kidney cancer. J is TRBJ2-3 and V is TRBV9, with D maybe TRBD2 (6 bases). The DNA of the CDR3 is TGTGCCAGCAGCTACGGGACTTCGACAGATACGCAGTATTTT. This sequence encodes CASSYGTSTDTQYF.